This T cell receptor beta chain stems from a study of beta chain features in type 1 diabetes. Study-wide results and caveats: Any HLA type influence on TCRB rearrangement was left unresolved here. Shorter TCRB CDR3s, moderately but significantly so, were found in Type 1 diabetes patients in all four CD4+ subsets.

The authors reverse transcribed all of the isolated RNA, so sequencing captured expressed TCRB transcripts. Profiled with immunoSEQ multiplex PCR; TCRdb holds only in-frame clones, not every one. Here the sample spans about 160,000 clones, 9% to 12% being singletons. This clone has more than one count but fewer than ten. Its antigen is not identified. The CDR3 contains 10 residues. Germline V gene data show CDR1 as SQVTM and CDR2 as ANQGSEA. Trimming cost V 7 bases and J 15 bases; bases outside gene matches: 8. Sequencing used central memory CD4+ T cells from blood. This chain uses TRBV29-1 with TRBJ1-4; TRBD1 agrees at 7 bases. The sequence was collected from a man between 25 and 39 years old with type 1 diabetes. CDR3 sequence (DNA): TGCAGCGCCACAGGGGAGACGGTGTTTTTT. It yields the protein CSATGETVFF.